This T cell receptor beta chain derives from a study of blood T cell repertoires in COVID-19. Study overall: Acute and convalescent COVID-19 specimens originated in the United States, Italy and Spain.

Germline-derived CDR1 and CDR2 are LNHDA and SQIVND (reference sequence). CDR3 size: 14 residues. Trimming cost V 4 bases and J 6 bases; bases outside gene matches: 8. Original processing methods: Scientists estimated how many nucleated cells there were by amplifying reference gene primers. Method: immunoSEQ multiplex PCR; TCRdb's copy keeps in-frame clones and lacks some. Clone size and the V and J calls come from that table; the DNA yielded D and trimming. The sample carries 150,000 or so clones, around 79% recorded once. The TCR comes from a woman aged 70-85 years with COVID-19, enrolled during active disease. The sequenced sample consisted of peripheral blood. The chain uses TRBV19 and TRBJ1-2; 7 bases map to TRBD1. CDR3 amino acids: CASSRTGYPHGYTF. The CDR3 DNA is TGTGCCAGTAGTAGGACAGGCTACCCCCATGGCTACACCTTC.